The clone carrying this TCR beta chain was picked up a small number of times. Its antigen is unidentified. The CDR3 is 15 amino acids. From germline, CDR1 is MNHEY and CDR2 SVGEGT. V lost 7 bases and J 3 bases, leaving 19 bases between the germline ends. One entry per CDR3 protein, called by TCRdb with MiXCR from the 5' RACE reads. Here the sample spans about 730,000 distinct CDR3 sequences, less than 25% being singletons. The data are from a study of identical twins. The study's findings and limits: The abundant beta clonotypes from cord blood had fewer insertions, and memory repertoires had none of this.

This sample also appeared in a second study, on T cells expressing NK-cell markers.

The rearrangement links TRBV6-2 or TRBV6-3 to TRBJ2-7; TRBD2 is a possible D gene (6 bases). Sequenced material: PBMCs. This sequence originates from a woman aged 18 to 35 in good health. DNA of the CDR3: TGTGCCAGCACCAAAGGACACATGGAGGGCTACGAGCAGTACTTC. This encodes CASTKGHMEGYEQYF.